This TCR beta chain was obtained from a study of blood T cell repertoires in COVID-19. In the study overall: PBMCs, B-cell-depleted T cells, or T cells provided the cDNA or gDNA that made up the material.

Sequencing was performed with immunoSEQ multiplex PCR; in TCRdb, only in-frame clones are kept and a portion is missing. In the table there are about 280,000 clones, approximately 85% of which are singletons. The TCR sequence derives from a human donor in a cohort sampled during active COVID-19. The material sequenced was peripheral blood.

The CDR3 protein is CASSGGTSGTGRQFF. The DNA for the CDR3 is TGTGCCAGCAGCGGGGGGACTAGCGGAACTGGTCGGCAGTTCTTC. The chain joins TRBV5-4 to TRBJ2-1, with 11 bases matching TRBD2. J lost 12 bases, V lost 4 bases, and 12 bases had no gene match. Germline V gives CDR1 SGHNT, CDR2 YYREEE (reference sequence). The CDR3 is 15 amino acids.